Shown below are 5 T cell receptor beta chains from a single sample sequenced in a study of shared clonotypes between healthy human individuals. Profiled with immunoSEQ multiplex PCR; TCRdb holds only in-frame clones, not every one. The data show about 820,000 clones, with 90% to 95% seen just once and 24% held by the top ten. CD45RO-negative cells were positively selected for CCR7, leaving out terminally differentiated effector memory CD45RA+ cells. Material for sequencing was naive CD8+ T cells sorted from blood. The source of these receptors is a man younger than 40 in good health.

This clone was picked up one time. In the same sample, other DNA sequences code for this CDR3. The chain carries TRBV27 and TRBJ2-3; the D is unclear. V dropped 2 bases and J dropped 2 bases, with 2 bases sitting between them. CDR1 MNHEY and CDR2 SMNVEV come from the germline V gene (reference sequence). There are 12 residues in the CDR3. The chain's CDR3 is CASSLNTDTQYF. Here the CDR3 DNA reads TGTGCCAGCAGTTTAAACACAGATACGCAGTATTTT.

The rearrangement joins TRBV7-8 to TRBJ1-2, with a possible D match to TRBD1 (6 bases). Germline V CDR1 and CDR2: SGHVS, FQNEAQ. V lost 5 bases and J lost 3, with 13 bases in between. The CDR3 contains 14 residues. For the CDR3, the DNA is TGTGCCAGCAGCCCACTACAGGGCGACTATGGCTACACCTTC. Protein sequence: CASSPLQGDYGYTF.

This chain joins TRBV7-6 and TRBJ2-5, with 12 bases identical to TRBD1. Germline lookup yields CDR1 SGHVS and CDR2 FNYEAQ. CDR3 size: 17 residues. V gave up 3 bases and J gave up 7 bases; unmatched junction bases: 12. In DNA, the CDR3 is TGTGCCAGCAGCTTTCCTCGCGGGACAGGGGGCGATGCGACCCAGTACTTC. This encodes CASSFPRGTGGDATQYF.

The V gene is TRBV7-8, the J gene TRBJ2-3; D might be TRBD1 (5 bases). The CDR3 spans 17 residues. V lost 6 bases to trimming and J lost 2 bases, with 21 bases between them. Per the germline V gene, CDR1 is SGHVS and CDR2 is FQNEAQ. CDR3 loop: CASSWKVTGTSTDTQYF. The CDR3, as DNA: TGTGCCAGCAGTTGGAAGGTTACAGGTACTTCCACAGATACGCAGTATTTT.

The chain recombines TRBV7-6 with TRBJ1-2; 7 nucleotides line up with TRBD1. The CDR3 is 13 residues long. Germline values: CDR1 SGHVS, CDR2 FNYEAQ. Losses at the gene ends were 6 bases for V and 4 bases for J; bases not matched to a gene: 5. CDR3 coding DNA: TGTGCCAGCAGAAACGGGACAGCCTATGGCTACACCTTC. It encodes CASRNGTAYGYTF.